Presented here are 26 T cell receptor beta chains from one specimen sequenced in a study of T cells expressing NK-cell markers. TCRdb reprocessed the 5' RACE reads and reports one entry per CDR3 protein, with no DNA. The table lists over 350,000 distinct CDR3 sequences. The sample comprised blood T cells: a sorted CD56 or NKG2C T cell subset, CD4+ or CD8+ T cells, or bulk PBMC T cells (not recorded which). Source of these receptors: a woman aged 45-65 years in good health.

The gene calls are TRBV4-1 and TRBJ2-1. This CDR3 contains 14 residues. Germline-derived CDR1 and CDR2 are MGHRA and YSYEKL. The CDR3 reads CASKLTGLGNEQFF.

The chain uses TRBV6-2 or TRBV6-3 and TRBJ1-1. The CDR3 totals 13 residues. Per the germline V gene, CDR1 is MNHEY and CDR2 is SVGEGT. The CDR3 loop is CASSYFMNTEAFF.

This chain links TRBV5-6 with TRBJ2-1; TCRdb's assignment of TRBD1 cannot be checked, as there is no DNA. This CDR3 region has 15 residues. Looked up from germline, CDR1 is SGHDT and CDR2 is YYEEEE. CDR3: CASSLGQPTYNEQFF.

The J gene is TRBJ2-5, the V gene TRBV12-3 or TRBV12-4. The CDR3 has 13 amino acids. The CDR3 loop is CASSLAPQETQYF.

The genes are TRBV2 and TRBJ1-5. The CDR3 is 13 amino acids. Per the germline V gene, CDR1 is SNHLY and CDR2 is FYNNEI. The CDR3: CASTQGGYQPQHF.

The V gene is TRBV5-1, the J gene TRBJ1-6; with no DNA, the TCRdb D assignment of TRBD1 cannot be verified. The CDR3 extends over 14 amino acids. The germline V gene has CDR1 SGHRS and CDR2 YFSETQ. The CDR3 sequence: CASSSRQEGTPLHF.

This chain uses TRBV3-1 with TRBJ2-3. CDR3 length: 15 amino acids. The germline V gene encodes CDR1 LGHDT and CDR2 YNNKEL (reference sequence). Here the CDR3 reads CASSQGDPRTDTQYF.

The chain recombines TRBV6-5 with TRBJ1-1. Germline V gives CDR1 MNHEY, CDR2 SVGAGI. CDR3 length: 12 amino acids. The CDR3 sequence is CASLGDNTEAFF.

The chain links TRBV7-3 to TRBJ2-1; TCRdb's D call, TRBD2, is unchecked because there is no DNA. The CDR3 spans 15 residues. Germline loops: CDR1 SGHTA, CDR2 FQGTGA. The CDR3 spells CASSFAGSSYNEQFF.

This chain uses TRBV5-1 with TRBJ2-2; TCRdb's D call, TRBD1, is unchecked because there is no DNA. The CDR3 contains 16 residues. From germline, CDR1 is SGHRS and CDR2 YFSETQ. This chain's CDR3 is CASRTSGTPLAGELFF.

This chain joins TRBV18 and TRBJ2-7; as DNA is missing, the TRBD1 call by TCRdb cannot be tested. The CDR3 has 13 amino acids. Germline V CDR1 and CDR2: KGHSH, LQKENI. This chain's CDR3 is CASSQGQGLEQYF. The full variable domain, in which reference TRBV18 and TRBJ2-7 provide the parts outside the CDR3, is NAGVMQNPRHLVRRRGQEARLRCSPMKGHSHVYWYRQLPEEGLKFMVYLQKENIIDESGMPKERFSAEFPKEGPSILRIQQVVRGDSAAYFCASSQGQGLEQYFGPGTRLTVT.

V gene TRBV30 combines with J gene TRBJ2-5. CDR3 length: 12 amino acids. The germline V gene has CDR1 GTSNPN and CDR2 SVGIG (reference sequence). The CDR3 sequence is CAWSVGEETQYF.

The chain recombines TRBV15 with TRBJ2-5; lacking DNA, the TRBD2 call made by TCRdb goes unchecked. The length of the CDR3 is 16 residues. Germline lookup yields CDR1 LNHNV and CDR2 YYDKDF (reference sequence). CDR3 region: CATSRPGHPGGETQYF. Together with reference TRBV15 and TRBJ2-5, the CDR3 gives the full variable domain: DAMVIQNPRYQVTQFGKPVTLSCSQTLNHNVMYWYQQKSSQAPKLLFHYYDKDFNNEADTPDNFQSRRPNTSFCFLDIRSPGLGDTAMYLCATSRPGHPGGETQYFGPGTRLLVL.

The J gene is TRBJ2-5, the V gene TRBV5-6. Germline V gene sequence: CDR1 SGHDT, CDR2 YYEEEE. The CDR3 is made up of 12 amino acids. The CDR3 sequence is CASSSTWETQYF.

The chain combines TRBV10-3 with TRBJ2-1; TCRdb's D call, TRBD2, is unchecked because there is no DNA. CDR3 size: 12 residues. Germline values: CDR1 ENHRY, CDR2 SYGVKD. The CDR3 sequence is CAVEGGSNEQFF.

The chain couples TRBV3-1 to TRBJ1-1; the D call from TCRdb, TRBD1, cannot be confirmed without DNA. CDR1 and CDR2 from the germline V gene are LGHDT and YNNKEL (reference sequence). The CDR3 extends over 15 amino acids. This chain's CDR3 is CASSPRTGGLGEAFF. Drawing the rest from reference TRBV3-1 and TRBJ1-1, the complete variable domain is DTAVSQTPKYLVTQMGNDKSIKCEQNLGHDTMYWYKQDSKKFLKIMFSYNNKELIINETVPNRFSPKSPDKAHLNLHINSLELGDSAVYFCASSPRTGGLGEAFFGQGTRLTVV.

This chain uses TRBV2 with TRBJ2-1; absent DNA, TCRdb's TRBD2 call cannot be checked. The germline V gene encodes CDR1 SNHLY and CDR2 FYNNEI. The CDR3 consists of 13 residues. The CDR3 region is CASNYGSLNEQFF.

The chain joins TRBV14 to TRBJ2-2; TCRdb picks TRBD2, but there is no DNA to check that call. Looked up from germline, CDR1 is SGHDN and CDR2 is FVKESK. CDR3 length: 15 residues. Here the CDR3 reads CASSQDSGVGGELFF.

V is TRBV10-1 and J is TRBJ1-3. Germline V lookup: CDR1 WNHNN, CDR2 SYGVQD (reference sequence). CDR3 length: 13 residues. The CDR3 sequence is CASSGGAGNTIYF.

This rearrangement joins TRBV15 to TRBJ1-4; checking the TCRdb D call of TRBD1 is not possible without DNA. This CDR3 has 12 residues. Germline V lookup: CDR1 LNHNV, CDR2 YYDKDF (reference sequence). CDR3 sequence reads: CATSRGPEKLFF.

The chain is built from TRBV5-1 and TRBJ2-7; as DNA is missing, the TRBD2 call by TCRdb cannot be tested. Germline values: CDR1 SGHRS, CDR2 YFSETQ. The CDR3 extends over 14 amino acids. CDR3 in amino acids: CASSPAGGDYEQYF.

The chain couples TRBV5-1 to TRBJ2-5. This CDR3 comprises 14 residues. Germline values: CDR1 SGHRS, CDR2 YFSETQ. This CDR3 reads CASSTLGDMETQYF.

V gene TRBV27 combines with J gene TRBJ2-1; no DNA is available, so the TRBD2 call from TCRdb remains unchecked. The CDR3 extends over 15 amino acids. CDR1 MNHEY and CDR2 SMNVEV come from the germline V gene (reference sequence). CDR3 sequence reads: CASSLAPSSVNEQFF.

The rearrangement joins TRBV20-1 to TRBJ1-1; as DNA is missing, the TRBD1 call by TCRdb cannot be tested. CDR1 and CDR2 from the germline V gene are DFQATT and SNEGSKA (reference sequence). The CDR3 totals 14 residues. CDR3 protein: CSASRAGLNTEAFF.

The V call is TRBV7-2, the J call TRBJ2-7; the TRBD2 assignment by TCRdb is unverifiable without DNA. Germline-derived CDR1 and CDR2 are SGHTA and FQGNSA. CDR3 size: 15 residues. Here the CDR3 reads CASSFLAGPLYEQYF.

The rearrangement uses TRBV4-1 and TRBJ2-5; TCRdb calls TRBD2, which cannot be checked without DNA. The CDR3 runs to 17 residues. CDR1 is MGHRA and CDR2 is YSYEKL in the germline V gene. This CDR3 reads CASSQETLGLAGETQYF.